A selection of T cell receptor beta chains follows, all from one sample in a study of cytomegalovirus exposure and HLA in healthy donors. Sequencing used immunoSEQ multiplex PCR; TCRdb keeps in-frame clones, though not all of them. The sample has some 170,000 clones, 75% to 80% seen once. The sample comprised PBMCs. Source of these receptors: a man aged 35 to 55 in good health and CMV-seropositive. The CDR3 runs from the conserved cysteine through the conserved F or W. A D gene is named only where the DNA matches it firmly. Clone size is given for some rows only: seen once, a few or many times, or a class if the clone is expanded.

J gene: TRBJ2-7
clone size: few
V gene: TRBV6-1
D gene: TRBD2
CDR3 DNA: TGTGCCAGCAGTGAGACTAGCGCTGGCTCCTACGAGCAGTACTTC
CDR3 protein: CASSETSAGSYEQYF

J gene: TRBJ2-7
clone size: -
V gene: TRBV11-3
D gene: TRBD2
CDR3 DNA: TGTGCCAGCAGCCCCGGGACTAGCGGGAGGATTATCTCCTACGAGCAGTACTTC
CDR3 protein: CASSPGTSGRIISYEQYF

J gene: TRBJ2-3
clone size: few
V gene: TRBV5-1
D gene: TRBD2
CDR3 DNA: TGCGCCAGCAGCACTACGGGAGGGAGCACAGATACGCAGTATTTT
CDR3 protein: CASSTTGGSTDTQYF

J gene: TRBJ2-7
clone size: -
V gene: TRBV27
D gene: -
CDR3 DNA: TGTGCCAGCAGTTTAATGGCAGGGTCGACCTACGAGCAGTACTTC
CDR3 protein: CASSLMAGSTYEQYF

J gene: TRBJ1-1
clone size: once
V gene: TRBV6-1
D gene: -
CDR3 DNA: TGTGCCAGCAGTGAAGCTCGAACTAGGGCTTTCTTT
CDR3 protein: CASSEARTRAFF

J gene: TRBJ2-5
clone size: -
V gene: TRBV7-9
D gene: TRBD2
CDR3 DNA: TGTGCCAGCACCCAGCGGGGGGGTGAGGAGACCCAGTACTTC
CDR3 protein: CASTQRGGEETQYF

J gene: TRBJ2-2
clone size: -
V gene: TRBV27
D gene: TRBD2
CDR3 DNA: TGTGCCAGCAGAGGACTAGCGGGGGCGAACACCGGGGGGCTGTTTTTT
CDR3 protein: CASRGLAGANTGGLFF

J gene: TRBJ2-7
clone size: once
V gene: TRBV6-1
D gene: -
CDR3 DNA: TGTGCCAGCAGAGCCAGAGACAGGAGCTCCTACGAGCAGTACTTC
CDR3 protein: CASRARDRSSYEQYF

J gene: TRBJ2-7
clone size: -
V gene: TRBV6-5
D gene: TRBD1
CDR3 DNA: TGTGCCAGCAGCAAAAGACAGGGAGCCCTATACGAGCAGTACTTC
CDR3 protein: CASSKRQGALYEQYF

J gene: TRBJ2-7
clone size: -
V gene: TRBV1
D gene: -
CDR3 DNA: TGCACCAGCAGCCAAGATGCGCGGGAGATTAACCTACGGCAGTACTTC
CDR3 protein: CTSSQDAREINLRQYF

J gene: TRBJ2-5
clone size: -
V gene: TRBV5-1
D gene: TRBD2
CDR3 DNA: TGCGCCAGCAACCCCGGGAGGGCCGGGGGAGAGACCCAGTACTTC
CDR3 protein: CASNPGRAGGETQYF

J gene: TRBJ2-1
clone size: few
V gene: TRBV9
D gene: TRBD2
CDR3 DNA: TGTGCCAGCAGCGTTAGCCCGGGAGGGATCATTAAGGCCTACAATGAGCAGTTCTTC
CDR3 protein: CASSVSPGGIIKAYNEQFF

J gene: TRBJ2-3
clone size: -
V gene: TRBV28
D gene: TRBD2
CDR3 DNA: TGTGCCAGCAGCCACGTCATAGCGGGATACACAGATACGCAGTATTTT
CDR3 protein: CASSHVIAGYTDTQYF

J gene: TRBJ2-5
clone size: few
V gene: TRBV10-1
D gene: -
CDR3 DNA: TGCGCCAGCAGTGAGTCTACTACCGTTCCGGAGACCCAGTACTTC
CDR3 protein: CASSESTTVPETQYF

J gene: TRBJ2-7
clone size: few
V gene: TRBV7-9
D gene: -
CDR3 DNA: TGTGCCAGCAGCCCACGAGGGCCGGAGGAGCAGTACTTC
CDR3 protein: CASSPRGPEEQYF

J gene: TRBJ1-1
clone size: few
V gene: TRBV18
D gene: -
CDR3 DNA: TGTGCCAGCTCACCACCGGACACAGTGAACACTGAAGCTTTCTTT
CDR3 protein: CASSPPDTVNTEAFF

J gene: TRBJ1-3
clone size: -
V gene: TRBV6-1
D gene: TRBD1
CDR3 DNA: TGTGCCAGCGTGACAGGGGTCAGAGGAAACACCATATATTTT
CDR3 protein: CASVTGVRGNTIYF